A single sample is the source of the 30 T cell receptor beta chains below, sequenced in a study of monozygotic twins with inflammatory bowel disease. Following a re-call of the 5' RACE reads, TCRdb has one entry per CDR3 protein and lacks DNA. Its table records about 150,000 distinct CDR3 sequences. Sequencing was carried out using blood. These receptors came from a human donor with ulcerative colitis or Crohn's disease, or a healthy co-twin of an affected twin (not recorded which).

J is TRBJ2-5 and V is TRBV6-2 or TRBV6-3; TCRdb's D call, TRBD1, is unchecked because there is no DNA. CDR3 length: 15 residues. Germline V gene sequence: CDR1 MNHEY, CDR2 SVGEGT. CDR3 in amino acids: CASSSGTGVQETQYF.

The J gene is TRBJ2-3, the V gene TRBV20-1; TCRdb's D call of TRBD1 is untestable without DNA. The germline V gene has CDR1 DFQATT and CDR2 SNEGSKA (reference sequence). CDR3 length equals 12 residues. The CDR3 loop reads CSARRGEMTQYF.

The V call is TRBV6-5, the J call TRBJ1-1. The CDR3 runs to 15 residues. The germline V gene encodes CDR1 MNHEY and CDR2 SVGAGI. The CDR3 loop is CASSYSWSSDTEAFF.

This chain uses TRBV5-4 with TRBJ2-7. The V gene's germline CDR1 is SGHNT and CDR2 YYREEE (reference sequence). CDR3 length equals 14 residues. The CDR3 protein is CASSLRWSSYEQYF.

The rearrangement joins TRBV7-2 to TRBJ1-2. Looked up from germline, CDR1 is SGHTA and CDR2 is FQGNSA. The CDR3 sequence is 12 residues long. The CDR3 loop is CASSLAWEGYTF.

The chain combines TRBV2 with TRBJ2-4; TCRdb's D call of TRBD2 is untestable without DNA. Germline assignment: CDR1 SNHLY and CDR2 FYNNEI. This CDR3 is 16 amino acids long. CDR3 in amino acids: CASGALGLGAKNIQYF.

The V call is TRBV6-1, the J call TRBJ1-2. The germline CDR1 and CDR2 sequences are MNHNS and SASEGT. This CDR3 contains 13 residues. CDR3 sequence: CASSVAGPYGYTF.

The chain employs TRBV5-1 and TRBJ2-1; TCRdb outputs TRBD2, but without DNA this stays unchecked. The CDR3 loop spans 18 amino acids. In germline, CDR1 is SGHRS, CDR2 YFSETQ. CDR3 sequence reads: CASSRVSSGRGIRNEQFF.

This chain joins TRBV28 and TRBJ2-7; TCRdb lists TRBD2, though no DNA is available to test this call. Germline assignment: CDR1 MDHEN and CDR2 SYDVKM. CDR3 length equals 16 residues. The CDR3 loop is CASSLMGLAGVGEQYF. The full variable domain, completed using reference TRBV28 and TRBJ2-7, is DVKVTQSSRYLVKRTGEKVFLECVQDMDHENMFWYRQDPGLGLRLIYFSYDVKMKEKGDIPEGYSVSREKKERFSLILESASTNQTSMYLCASSLMGLAGVGEQYFGPGTRLTVT.

This chain links TRBV18 with TRBJ2-7. Germline V gene sequence: CDR1 KGHSH, CDR2 LQKENI. The CDR3 covers 13 residues. The CDR3 reads CASSPLATREQYF.

The chain joins TRBV6-2 or TRBV6-3 to TRBJ1-5; TCRdb reports TRBD1, a call that lacks DNA to check it against. The CDR3 contains 15 residues. Germline CDR1 MNHEY, CDR2 SVGEGT. The CDR3 here is CASRSAPGSYQPQHF.

This chain links TRBV25-1 with TRBJ1-1. This CDR3 has 12 residues. Germline V gene data show CDR1 as MGHDK and CDR2 as SYGVNS. The CDR3 sequence: CASSAGRAEAFF. Full variable domain (remainder filled in from reference TRBV25-1 and TRBJ1-1): EADIYQTPRYLVIGTGKKITLECSQTMGHDKMYWYQQDPGMELHLIHYSYGVNSTEKGDLSSESTVSRIRTEHFPLTLESARPSHTSQYLCASSAGRAEAFFGQGTRLTVV.

This rearrangement joins TRBV19 to TRBJ2-1; absent DNA, TCRdb's TRBD1 call cannot be checked. CDR1 and CDR2 from the germline V gene are LNHDA and SQIVND (reference sequence). This CDR3 is 12 amino acids long. This chain's CDR3 is CASSMGRTRLFF.

V usage is TRBV28 and J usage is TRBJ2-3; TCRdb returns TRBD2, unconfirmable since there is no DNA. The germline CDR1 and CDR2 sequences are MDHEN and SYDVKM. CDR3 length: 16 amino acids. The CDR3 protein is CASSSEGSGATDTQYF.

The gene calls are TRBV29-1 and TRBJ1-2; without DNA, the TCRdb call of TRBD1 cannot be checked. The CDR3 is 14 residues long. Germline assignment: CDR1 SQVTM and CDR2 ANQGSEA. Here the CDR3 reads CSVDQTGNNYGYTF.

The V gene is TRBV7-2, the J gene TRBJ2-1; TCRdb picks TRBD2, but there is no DNA to check that call. Germline-derived CDR1 and CDR2 are SGHTA and FQGNSA. The CDR3 is 15 residues long. CDR3 sequence: CASSLESGSANEPFF.

The chain has TRBV5-1 and TRBJ2-2. Germline CDR1 is SGHRS and CDR2 is YFSETQ. There are 14 residues in the CDR3. The CDR3 protein is CASSLAGLTGELFF.

The chain uses TRBV6-5 and TRBJ2-3. The CDR3 length is 14 residues. CDR1 is MNHEY, CDR2 SVGAGI, per germline. The CDR3 loop reads CASSYETSTDTQYF.

The rearrangement uses TRBV5-1 and TRBJ2-2; TCRdb lists TRBD1, though no DNA is available to test this call. The CDR3 totals 17 residues. Germline assignment: CDR1 SGHRS and CDR2 YFSETQ. Here the CDR3 reads CASSRIKTGGNTGELFF.

CDR3: CASSLVVTGEAFF. This chain links TRBV12-3 or TRBV12-4 with TRBJ1-1. This CDR3 has 13 residues.

The rearrangement uses TRBV20-1 and TRBJ2-7; TCRdb selects TRBD2, and the lack of DNA leaves this call unchecked. The CDR3 is 14 residues long. Germline CDR1 and CDR2: DFQATT and SNEGSKA (reference sequence). CDR3: CSEAGGVLGYEQYF.

This chain links TRBV5-4 with TRBJ1-5; the D call of TRBD1 rests on TCRdb alone, since no DNA is present to check it. This CDR3 has 15 residues. From germline, CDR1 is SGHNT and CDR2 YYREEE (reference sequence). The chain's CDR3 is CASSLTGQGDQPQHF.

The rearrangement links TRBV7-9 to TRBJ1-1; TCRdb proposes TRBD1, but this gene call is untestable without DNA. The CDR3 sequence is 13 residues long. CDR1 and CDR2 from the germline V gene are SEHNR and FQNEAQ (reference sequence). The CDR3: CASSLTARTEAFF.

The chain employs TRBV6-2 or TRBV6-3 and TRBJ2-2; the D call from TCRdb, TRBD1, cannot be confirmed without DNA. The germline CDR1 and CDR2 sequences are MNHEY and SVGEGT. The CDR3 totals 20 residues. CDR3 region: CASSYSISGRTGWGTGELFF.

The chain has TRBV29-1 and TRBJ2-7; the D gene TCRdb calls, TRBD1, cannot be checked with no DNA. Germline lookup yields CDR1 SQVTM and CDR2 ANQGSEA. The CDR3 runs 13 residues. This CDR3 reads CSVGEDRVDEQYF.

The chain combines TRBV7-2 with TRBJ1-5; checking the TCRdb D call of TRBD1 is not possible without DNA. CDR1 and CDR2 from the germline V gene are SGHTA and FQGNSA. CDR3 size: 13 residues. The CDR3 reads CASSFRQNQPQHF.

The chain employs TRBV7-3 and TRBJ2-1; TCRdb lists TRBD1, though no DNA is available to test this call. Germline loops: CDR1 SGHTA, CDR2 FQGTGA. This CDR3 is built from 14 residues. The CDR3: CASSSAGGYNEQFF.

The chain has TRBV28 and TRBJ1-2; TCRdb returns TRBD1, unconfirmable since there is no DNA. This CDR3 has 14 amino acids. In germline, CDR1 is MDHEN, CDR2 SYDVKM. CDR3 protein: CASSLTGGFGGYTF.

V usage is TRBV28 and J usage is TRBJ2-1; as DNA is missing, the TRBD2 call by TCRdb cannot be tested. The CDR3 is made up of 16 amino acids. The germline V gene has CDR1 MDHEN and CDR2 SYDVKM. CDR3 in amino acids: CASSRGAGVGNNEQFF.

This chain links TRBV19 with TRBJ1-1; TCRdb reports TRBD1, a call that lacks DNA to check it against. The CDR3 has 16 amino acids. Germline lookup yields CDR1 LNHDA and CDR2 SQIVND (reference sequence). The CDR3 here is CASSPRFGQMNTEAFF.